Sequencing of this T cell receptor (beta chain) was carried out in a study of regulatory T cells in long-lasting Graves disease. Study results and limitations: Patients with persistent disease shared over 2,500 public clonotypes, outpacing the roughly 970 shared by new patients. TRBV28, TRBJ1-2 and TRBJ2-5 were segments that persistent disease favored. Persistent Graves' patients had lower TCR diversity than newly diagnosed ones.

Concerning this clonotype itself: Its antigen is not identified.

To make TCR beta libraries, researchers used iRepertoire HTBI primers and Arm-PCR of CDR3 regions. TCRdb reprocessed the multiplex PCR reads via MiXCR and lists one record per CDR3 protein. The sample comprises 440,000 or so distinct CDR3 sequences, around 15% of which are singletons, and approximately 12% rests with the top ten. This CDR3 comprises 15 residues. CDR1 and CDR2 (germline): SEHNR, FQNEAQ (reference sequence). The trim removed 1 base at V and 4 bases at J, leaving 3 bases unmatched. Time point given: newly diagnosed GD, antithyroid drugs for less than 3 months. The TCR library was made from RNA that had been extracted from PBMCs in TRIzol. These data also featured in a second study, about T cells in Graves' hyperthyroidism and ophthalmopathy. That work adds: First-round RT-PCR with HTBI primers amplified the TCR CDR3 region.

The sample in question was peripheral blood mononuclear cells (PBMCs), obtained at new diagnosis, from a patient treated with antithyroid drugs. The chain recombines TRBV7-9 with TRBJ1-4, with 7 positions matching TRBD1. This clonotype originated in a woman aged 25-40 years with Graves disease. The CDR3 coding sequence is TGTGCCAGCAGCTTAGGGGACAGCTTTAATGAAAAACTGTTTTTT. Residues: CASSLGDSFNEKLFF.